This T cell receptor beta chain appears in the sequencing data of a study of glioma-infiltrating T cells after dendritic cell vaccination. Study context: Autologous tumor lysate-pulsed dendritic cell vaccination was given between about 2003 and 2013.

CDR1 and CDR2 (germline): LGHNA, YSLEER. With V trimmed by 0 bases and J by 4 bases, 5 bases remained unmatched. The CDR3 covers 15 residues. The sample holds one count of this clone. The data were produced by immunoSEQ multiplex PCR, yet TCRdb's version contains in-frame clones alone and is incomplete. Of 95,000 or so clones listed, approximately 87% are singletons. All glioblastoma patients lacked an isocitrate dehydrogenase mutation. Sequenced material: blood, taken before dendritic cell vaccination. This sequence joins TRBV4-3 and TRBJ2-7; 8 nucleotides agree with TRBD1. The sequence came from a human donor with glioblastoma. The CDR3 DNA is TGCGCCAGCAGCCAAGAACAGGGGGTAGTTTACGAGCAGTACTTC. It specifies CASSQEQGVVYEQYF.